This TCR beta chain is from a study of siplizumab effects on memory and regulatory T cells (dated by TCRdb to about 2019). Background for the entire study: The study looked at the effect of siplizumab, an anti-CD2 antibody, on alloreactive T-cell subsets in allogeneic mixed lymphocyte reactions made from human PBMCs.

Sorted unstimulated T cells and proliferating T cells recovered from mixed lymphocyte reactions underwent TCRbeta CDR3 sequencing. Fresh whole blood from approximately 9 HLA-typed healthy donors was used to isolate PBMCs. To map where alloreactive clones came from, CD4+ non-regulatory T cells in the unstimulated state were FACS-sorted. At the junction V is shortened by 6 bases and J by 6 bases, with 18 bases in between. Spanning cysteine to phenylalanine, the CDR3 consists of 15 amino acids. The DNA shown is the 45-base CDR3, in frame from base 1. The germline V gene gives CDR1 as MNHNS and CDR2 as SASEGT. Receptors were amplified or captured by the immunoSEQ multiplex PCR assay. Each sample had 80,000 to 100,000 TCR templates assayed by the deep sequencing platform. Genomic DNA extracted from sorted T cells was used for TCRbeta CDR3 sequencing. The authors' analysis ran thus. Clonal analysis of TCRbeta CDR3 data was done in the R programming language. Comparing unstimulated samples against CFSE-low samples taken after the reaction was how alloreactive CD4+ and CD8+ clones were defined. By matching sequences to the repertoires of sorted unstimulated Treg and non-Treg cells, each alloreactive CD4+ clone was assigned a regulatory or non-regulatory origin. TCRdb re-hosts the immuneACCESS table, in-frame sequences only. Its copies lack some clones; in the studies checked, an unresolved V gene accounts for under half of them, and the cause for the rest is not known. V and J calls and clone size are those listed in that table; D and trimming were worked out from the DNA. The sample data list approximately 94,000 clones, and approximately 94% of these were observed just once. The leading ten clones occupy 1% to 1.5% of the sample.

Comment on this clone: It has no known antigen specificity. No base qualities exist here, and no much larger clone lies one base off it.

What the research found in general, with its limitations: In reactions with siplizumab, an average of about 75% of mappable alloreactive CD4+ clones were Treg-derived, compared with roughly 27% in control reactions. The cumulative frequency of alloreactive sequences that could be traced back to unstimulated CD4+ memory T cells was significantly reduced by siplizumab. Because sequences at frequencies below about 10^-5 were poorly captured, only a minor fraction of alloreactive clones could be mapped back to unstimulated subsets. For roughly 80-96% of proliferating CD4+ or CD8+ clones, no naive or memory phenotype could be assigned. Whether proliferating Tregs from siplizumab cultures were suppressive was not functionally confirmed. Unstimulated naive T cells appeared to be more diverse than memory T cells, and naive cells seemed to make a substantial contribution to the alloresponse.

The chain is encoded by TRBV6-1 joined to TRBJ2-1; the D gene is perhaps TRBD1, on 5 matching bases. Specimen: non-Treg CD4+ T cells sorted from blood. In the paper's terms, the cell subset or site label means: FACS-sorted unstimulated CD4+ non-regulatory T cells. This receptor was identified in a human donor in good health. The DNA sequence reads TGTGCCAGCAGGGGGCAGGTGCAGTATCGCAATGAGCAGTTCTTC. Its translation is CASRGQVQYRNEQFF.